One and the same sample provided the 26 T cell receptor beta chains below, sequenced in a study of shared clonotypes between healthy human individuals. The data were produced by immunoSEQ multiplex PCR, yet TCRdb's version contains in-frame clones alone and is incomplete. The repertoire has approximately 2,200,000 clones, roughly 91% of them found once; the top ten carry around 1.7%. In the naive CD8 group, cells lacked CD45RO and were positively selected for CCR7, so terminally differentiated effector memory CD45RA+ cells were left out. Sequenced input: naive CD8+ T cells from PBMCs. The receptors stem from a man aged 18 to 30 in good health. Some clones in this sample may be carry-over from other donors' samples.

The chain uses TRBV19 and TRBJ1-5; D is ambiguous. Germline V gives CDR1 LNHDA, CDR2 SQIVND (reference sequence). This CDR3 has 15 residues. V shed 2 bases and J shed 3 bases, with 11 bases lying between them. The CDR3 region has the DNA TGTGCCAGTAGTATATTTTCGATCATCAATCAGCCCCAGCATTTT. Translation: CASSIFSIINQPQHF.

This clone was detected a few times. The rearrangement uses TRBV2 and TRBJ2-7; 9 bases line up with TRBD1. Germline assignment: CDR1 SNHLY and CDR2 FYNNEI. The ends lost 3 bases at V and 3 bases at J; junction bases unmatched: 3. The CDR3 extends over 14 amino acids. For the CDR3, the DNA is TGTGCCAGCAGTGACGGACAGGGGTACTACGAGCAGTACTTC. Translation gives CASSDGQGYYEQYF.

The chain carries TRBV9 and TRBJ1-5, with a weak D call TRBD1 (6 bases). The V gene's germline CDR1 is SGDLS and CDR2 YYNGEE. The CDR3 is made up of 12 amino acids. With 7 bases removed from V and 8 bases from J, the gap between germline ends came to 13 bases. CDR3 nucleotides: TGTGCCAGCGGGAAGGGGGTAGAGCCCCAGCATTTT. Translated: CASGKGVEPQHF. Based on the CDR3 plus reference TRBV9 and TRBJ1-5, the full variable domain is DSGVTQTPKHLITATGQRVTLRCSPRSGDLSVYWYQQSLDQGLQFLIQYYNGEERAKGNILERFSAQQFPDLHSELNLSSLELGDSALYFCASGKGVEPQHFGDGTRLSIL.

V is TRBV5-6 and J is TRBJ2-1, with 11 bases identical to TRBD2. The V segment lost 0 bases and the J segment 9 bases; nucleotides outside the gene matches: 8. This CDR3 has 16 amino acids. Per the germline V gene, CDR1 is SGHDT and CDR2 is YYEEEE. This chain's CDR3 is CASSLELAGARGEQFF. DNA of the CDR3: TGTGCCAGCAGCTTGGAACTAGCGGGGGCCAGGGGTGAGCAGTTCTTC.

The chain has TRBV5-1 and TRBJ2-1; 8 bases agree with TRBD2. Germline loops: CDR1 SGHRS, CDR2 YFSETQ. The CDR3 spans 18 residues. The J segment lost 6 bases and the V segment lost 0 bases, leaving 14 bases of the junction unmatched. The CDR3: CASSLATREGSPANEQFF. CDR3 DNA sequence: TGCGCCAGCAGCTTGGCCACACGGGAGGGTTCTCCGGCCAATGAGCAGTTCTTC. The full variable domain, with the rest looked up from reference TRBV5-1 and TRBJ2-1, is KAGVTQTPRYLIKTRGQQVTLSCSPISGHRSVSWYQQTPGQGLQFLFEYFSETQRNKGNFPGRFSGRQFSNSRSEMNVSTLELGDSALYLCASSLATREGSPANEQFFGPGTRLTVL.

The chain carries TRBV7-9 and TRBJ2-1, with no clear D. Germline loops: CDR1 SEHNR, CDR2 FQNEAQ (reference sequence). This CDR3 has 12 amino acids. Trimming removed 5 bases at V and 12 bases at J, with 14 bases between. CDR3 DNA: TGTGCCAGCAGCCAAACCCCCCGTGGGCAGTTCTTC. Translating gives CASSQTPRGQFF.

The CDR3 DNA reads TGTGCCAGCAGTCCCGCCCACGTCACCGGGGAGCTGTTTTTT. Its protein is CASSPAHVTGELFF. The chain is built from TRBV27 and TRBJ2-2; D is unresolved. Per germline, CDR1 MNHEY and CDR2 SMNVEV (reference sequence). The CDR3 is 14 residues long. V was trimmed by 5 bases and J by 4 bases, leaving 11 bases between them.

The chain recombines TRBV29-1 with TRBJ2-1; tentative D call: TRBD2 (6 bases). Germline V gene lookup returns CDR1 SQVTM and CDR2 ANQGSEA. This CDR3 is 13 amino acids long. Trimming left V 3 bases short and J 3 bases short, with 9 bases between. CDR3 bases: TGCAGCGTTGATGGGACTCGCTACAATGAGCAGTTCTTC. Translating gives CSVDGTRYNEQFF.

The CDR3 reads CASSLLAGVADTQYF. Written as DNA, the CDR3 is TGTGCCAGCAGTTTACTAGCGGGAGTGGCAGATACGCAGTATTTT. The chain carries TRBV7-9 and TRBJ2-3; 11 nucleotides line up with TRBD2. V lost 6 bases to trimming and J lost 4 bases; unmatched junction nucleotides: 6. Germline CDR1 SEHNR, CDR2 FQNEAQ (reference sequence). This CDR3 is 15 amino acids long.

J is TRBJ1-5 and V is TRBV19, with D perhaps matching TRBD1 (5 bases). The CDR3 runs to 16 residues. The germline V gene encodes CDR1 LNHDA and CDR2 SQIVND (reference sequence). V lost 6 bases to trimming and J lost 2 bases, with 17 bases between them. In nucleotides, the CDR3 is TGTGCCAGTAGGCCGAAGACAACACAGGGCAATCAGCCCCAGCATTTT. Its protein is CASRPKTTQGNQPQHF.

DNA for the CDR3: TGTGCCATCAGTGAACCGGCCAGCTCCTATAATTCACCCCTCCACTTT. Residues: CAISEPASSYNSPLHF. The V gene is TRBV10-3, the J gene TRBJ1-6; D is unclear. The CDR3 spans 16 residues. Trimming took 3 bases from V and 0 from J, leaving 9 bases between them. CDR1 is ENHRY, CDR2 SYGVKD, per germline.

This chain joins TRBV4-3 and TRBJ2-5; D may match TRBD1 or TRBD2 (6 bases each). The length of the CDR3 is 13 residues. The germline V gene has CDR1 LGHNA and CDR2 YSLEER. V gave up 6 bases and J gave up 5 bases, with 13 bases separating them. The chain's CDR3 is CASSRGLGETQYF. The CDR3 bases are TGCGCCAGCAGTCGGGGGCTCGGGGAGACCCAGTACTTC.

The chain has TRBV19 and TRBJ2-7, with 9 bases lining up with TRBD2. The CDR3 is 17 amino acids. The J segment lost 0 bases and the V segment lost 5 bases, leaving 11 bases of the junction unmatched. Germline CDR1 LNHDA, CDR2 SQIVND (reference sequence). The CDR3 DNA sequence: TGTGCCAGTAGTGATCCCGCTAGCGGGACAAACTCCTACGAGCAGTACTTC. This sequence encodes CASSDPASGTNSYEQYF.

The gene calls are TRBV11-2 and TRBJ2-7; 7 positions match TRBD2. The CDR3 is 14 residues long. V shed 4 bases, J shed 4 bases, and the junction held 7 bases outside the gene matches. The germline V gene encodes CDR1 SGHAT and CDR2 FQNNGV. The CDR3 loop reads CASSSRDYVYEQYF. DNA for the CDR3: TGTGCCAGCAGCTCCCGGGACTACGTGTACGAGCAGTACTTC. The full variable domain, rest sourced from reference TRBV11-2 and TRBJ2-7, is EAGVAQSPRYKIIEKRQSVAFWCNPISGHATLYWYQQILGQGPKLLIQFQNNGVVDDSQLPKDRFSAERLKGVDSTLKIQPAKLEDSAVYLCASSSRDYVYEQYFGPGTRLTVT.

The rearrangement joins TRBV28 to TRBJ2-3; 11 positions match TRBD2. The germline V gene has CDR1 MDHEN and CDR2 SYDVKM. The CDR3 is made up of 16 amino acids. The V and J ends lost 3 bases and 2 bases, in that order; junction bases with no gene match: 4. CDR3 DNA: TGTGCCAGCAGTTTCCTTAGCGGGAGGGCCACAGATACGCAGTATTTT. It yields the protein CASSFLSGRATDTQYF.

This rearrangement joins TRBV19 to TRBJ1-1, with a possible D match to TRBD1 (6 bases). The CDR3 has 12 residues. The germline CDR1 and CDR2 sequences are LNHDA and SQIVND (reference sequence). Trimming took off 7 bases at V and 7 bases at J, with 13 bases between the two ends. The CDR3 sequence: CASKEPGDEAFF. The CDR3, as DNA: TGTGCCAGTAAAGAACCAGGGGATGAAGCTTTCTTT.

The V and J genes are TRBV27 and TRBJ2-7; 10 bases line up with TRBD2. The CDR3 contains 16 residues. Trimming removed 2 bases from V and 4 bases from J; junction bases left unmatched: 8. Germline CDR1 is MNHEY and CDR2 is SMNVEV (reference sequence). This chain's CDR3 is CASSLRAGGRGYEQYF. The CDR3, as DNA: TGTGCCAGCAGTTTACGAGCGGGAGGGAGAGGGTACGAGCAGTACTTC.

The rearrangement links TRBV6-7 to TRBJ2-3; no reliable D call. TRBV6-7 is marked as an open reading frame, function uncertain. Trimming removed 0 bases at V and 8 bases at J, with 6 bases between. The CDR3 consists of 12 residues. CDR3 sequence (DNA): TGTGCCAGCAGTTACTCCCGGCGTACGCAGTATTTT. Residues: CASSYSRRTQYF.

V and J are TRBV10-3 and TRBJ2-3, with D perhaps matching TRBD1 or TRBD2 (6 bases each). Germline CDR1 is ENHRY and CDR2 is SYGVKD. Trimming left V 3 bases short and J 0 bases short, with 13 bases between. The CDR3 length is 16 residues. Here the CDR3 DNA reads TGTGCCATCAGTGATTATAAGGGGGGAAGCACAGATACGCAGTATTTT. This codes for CAISDYKGGSTDTQYF.

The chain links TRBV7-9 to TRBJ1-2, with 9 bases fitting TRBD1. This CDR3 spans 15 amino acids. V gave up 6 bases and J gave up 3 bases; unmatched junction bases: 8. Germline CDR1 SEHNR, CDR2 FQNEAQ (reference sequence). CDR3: CASRKMDRGYYGYTF. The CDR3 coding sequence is TGTGCCAGCAGAAAGATGGACAGGGGCTACTATGGCTACACCTTC.

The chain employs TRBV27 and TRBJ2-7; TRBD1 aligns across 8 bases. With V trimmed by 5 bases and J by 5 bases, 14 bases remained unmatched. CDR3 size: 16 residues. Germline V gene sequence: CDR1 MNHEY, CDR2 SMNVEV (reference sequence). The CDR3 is CASSPSSGTGFNEQYF. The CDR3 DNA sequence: TGTGCCAGCAGTCCTAGTTCCGGGACAGGCTTCAACGAGCAGTACTTC.

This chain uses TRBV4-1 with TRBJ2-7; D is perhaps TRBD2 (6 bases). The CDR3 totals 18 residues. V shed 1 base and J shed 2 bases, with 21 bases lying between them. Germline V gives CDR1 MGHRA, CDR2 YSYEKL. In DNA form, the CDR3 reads TGCGCCAGCAGCCAAGTGGGCCCCGGCGTTAAGCGGGCCTACGAGCAGTACTTC. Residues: CASSQVGPGVKRAYEQYF.

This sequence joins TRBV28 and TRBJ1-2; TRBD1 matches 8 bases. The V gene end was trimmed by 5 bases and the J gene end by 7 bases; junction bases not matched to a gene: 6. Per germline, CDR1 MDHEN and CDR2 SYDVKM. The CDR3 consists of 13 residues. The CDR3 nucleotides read TGTGCCAGCAGTCAGGGGGCGGCTGTTGGCTACACCTTC. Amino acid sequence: CASSQGAAVGYTF.

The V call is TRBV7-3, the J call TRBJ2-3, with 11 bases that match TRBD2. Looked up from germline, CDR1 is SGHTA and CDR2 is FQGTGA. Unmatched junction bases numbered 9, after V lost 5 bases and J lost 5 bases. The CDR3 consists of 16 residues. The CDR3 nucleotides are TGTGCCAGCAGCGGGATCGGGACTAGCGGAGGAGATACGCAGTATTTT. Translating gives CASSGIGTSGGDTQYF.

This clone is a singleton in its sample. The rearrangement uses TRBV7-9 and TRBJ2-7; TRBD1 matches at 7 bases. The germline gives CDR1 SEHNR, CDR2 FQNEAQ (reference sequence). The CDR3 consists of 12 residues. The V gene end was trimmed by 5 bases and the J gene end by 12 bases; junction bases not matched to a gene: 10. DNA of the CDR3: TGTGCCAGCAGCACCGGGACAGCCGCCCGGTACTTC. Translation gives CASSTGTAARYF.

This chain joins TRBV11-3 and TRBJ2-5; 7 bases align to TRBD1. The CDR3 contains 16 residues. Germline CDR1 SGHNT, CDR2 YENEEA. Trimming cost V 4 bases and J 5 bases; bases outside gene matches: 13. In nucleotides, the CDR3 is TGTGCCAGCAGCTCAAGGACAGGCATTGGATGGGAGACCCAGTACTTC. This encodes CASSSRTGIGWETQYF.